The clone carrying this T cell receptor (beta chain) has just a few counts. These data belong to a study of human T cells and chemical hapten exposure. The V gene's germline CDR1 is SGHTA and CDR2 FQGNSA. Trimming cost V 1 base and J 1 base, with 7 bases left between them. The CDR3 length is 14 residues. Sample time point: patch test 1, 2 weeks after DPC sensitization. Indicated treatment: therapeutic diphenylcyclopropenone sensitization with weekly scalp DPC. TCRdb redid the calling of the RACE reads with MiXCR, one entry per CDR3 protein. The sample contains some 80,000 distinct CDR3 sequences, over 8.5% of which appear only once.

The sequence derives from a woman aged 45-65 years with alopecia areata. Some clones in this sample may be carry-over from other donors' samples. This specimen was whole blood, taken in connection with sensitization to the hapten diphenylcyclopropenone (DPC). The chain recombines TRBV7-2 with TRBJ1-2; D uncertain. CDR3 nucleotides: TGTGCCAGCAGCTTAGAATCCGTTAACTATGGCTACACCTTC. It yields the protein CASSLESVNYGYTF.